The T cell receptor beta chain under discussion was sequenced for a study of blood T cell repertoires in COVID-19. Study-level information: Italy, Spain and the United States were the sources of the convalescent and acute COVID-19 samples. PBMCs, B-cell-depleted T cells, or T cells provided the cDNA or gDNA that made up the material.

Germline V gives CDR1 SEHNR, CDR2 FQNEAQ (reference sequence). V lost 3 bases to trimming and J lost 6 bases, with 9 bases between them. The CDR3 covers 14 residues. In the source study's methods: Scientists estimated how many nucleated cells there were by amplifying reference gene primers. This table comes from immunoSEQ multiplex PCR, and its TCRdb copy is limited to in-frame clones, with some not included. Clone size and the V and J calls come from that table; the DNA yielded D and trimming. In the table there are about 160,000 clones, about 85% of which are singletons. The Seattle site enrolled patients during active infection and followed them longitudinally.

The TCR comes from a man older than 75 with COVID-19, enrolled during active disease. Sequenced input: peripheral blood. The chain joins TRBV7-9 to TRBJ1-6; no firm D call. CDR3 loop: CASSLVRFNSPLHF. DNA for the CDR3: TGTGCCAGCAGCTTGGTTAGATTTAATTCACCCCTCCACTTT.